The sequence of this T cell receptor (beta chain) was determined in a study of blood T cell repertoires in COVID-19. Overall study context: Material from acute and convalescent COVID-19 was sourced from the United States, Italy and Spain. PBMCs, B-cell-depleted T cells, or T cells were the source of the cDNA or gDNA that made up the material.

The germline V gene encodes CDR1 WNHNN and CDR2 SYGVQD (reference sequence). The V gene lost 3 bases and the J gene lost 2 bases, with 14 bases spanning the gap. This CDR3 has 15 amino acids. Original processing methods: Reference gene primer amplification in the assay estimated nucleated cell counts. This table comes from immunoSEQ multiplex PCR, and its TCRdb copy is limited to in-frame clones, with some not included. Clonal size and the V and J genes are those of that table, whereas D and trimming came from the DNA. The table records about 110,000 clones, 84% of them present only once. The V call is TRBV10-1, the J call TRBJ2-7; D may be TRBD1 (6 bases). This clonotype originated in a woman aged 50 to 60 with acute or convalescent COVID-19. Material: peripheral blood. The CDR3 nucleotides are TGCGCCAGCAGTGATCCCAGGGGACATCCCTACGAGCAGTACTTC. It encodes CASSDPRGHPYEQYF.